This T cell receptor (beta chain) stems from a study of long-term antiretroviral therapy in people with HIV. Study results and limitations: Increased diversity was seen after ART, yet it remained lower than in transplant donor controls. Blood was collected between about 2004 and 2017, possibly under older ART regimens.

Sequencing relied on immunoSEQ assay v3.0, run at survey level. Sequenced by immunoSEQ multiplex PCR; TCRdb stores in-frame clones only, minus some. The sample comprises some 40,000 clones, about 95% of which are singletons, and roughly 2.2% rests with the top ten. This clone was recorded a few times. As yet, its antigen is unknown. The CDR3 sequence is 13 residues long. The germline V and J ends were trimmed by 8 bases and 9 bases, with 17 bases remaining between them. The germline V gene encodes CDR1 SNHLY and CDR2 FYNNEI. Sequencing was performed on unsorted PBMCs, taken 9.2 years after starting antiretroviral therapy. The gene calls are TRBV2 and TRBJ2-4; tentative D call: TRBD2 (6 bases). The receptor was isolated from a man in his thirties or forties with HIV. CDR3: CASATLRESIQYF. CDR3 sequence (DNA): TGTGCCAGCGCCACCCTCCGGGAGAGCATTCAGTACTTC.